These 21 T cell receptor beta chains were all obtained from the same sample, sequenced in a study of CXCR3-negative and CXCR3-positive naive CD8 T cells. Findings of the study overall: A higher hydrophobicity marked the TRB CDR3s of CXCR3-positive naive cells versus CXCR3-negative naive cells.

Their target antigens are unknown. TRB cDNA libraries were made by UMI-labeled 5' RACE. TCRdb reprocessed the 5' RACE reads, with one entry per CDR3 protein and no DNA. The specimen's table records approximately 48,000 distinct CDR3 sequences. The sample consisted of naive CXCR3+ CD8+ T cells from blood. The subset denotes: CD45RO-CCR7+CD27+CD95- naive CD8+ T cells expressing CXCR3 (TNR3+). Receptor source: a human donor in good health. Some clones in this sample may be carry-over from other donors' samples.

The chain carries TRBV2 and TRBJ2-7; the TRBD1 assignment by TCRdb is unverifiable without DNA. This CDR3 has 13 residues. The germline gives CDR1 SNHLY, CDR2 FYNNEI. CDR3: CASGQGGGDEQYF.

This chain connects TRBV7-2 to TRBJ1-1. The CDR3 loop spans 12 amino acids. Germline values: CDR1 SGHTA, CDR2 FQGNSA. CDR3 sequence: CASRKMNTEAFF.

This chain uses TRBV29-1 with TRBJ1-3; TCRdb indicates TRBD1, and absent DNA this call remains unverified. The germline CDR1 and CDR2 sequences are SQVTM and ANQGSEA. The CDR3 covers 15 residues. CDR3 sequence: CSVEDPDRGGNTIYF.

The chain recombines TRBV7-3 with TRBJ2-2; TCRdb outputs TRBD2, but without DNA this stays unchecked. The length of the CDR3 is 18 residues. Germline loops: CDR1 SGHTA, CDR2 FQGTGA. This CDR3 is CASSLIHLPTSNTGELFF.

The rearrangement links TRBV7-2 to TRBJ2-3; checking the TCRdb D call of TRBD2 is not possible without DNA. The CDR3 length is 15 residues. Germline loops: CDR1 SGHTA, CDR2 FQGNSA. The chain's CDR3 is CASSLTHGEADTQYF.

This chain connects TRBV29-1 to TRBJ2-3; TCRdb calls TRBD1, which cannot be checked without DNA. The CDR3 consists of 12 residues. The germline CDR1 and CDR2 sequences are SQVTM and ANQGSEA. The chain's CDR3 is CSVYRDTDTQYF.

The V and J genes are TRBV5-1 and TRBJ1-2. Germline CDR1 and CDR2: SGHRS and YFSETQ. This CDR3 is 12 amino acids long. The CDR3: CASSLGTYGYTF.

The chain recombines TRBV4-3 with TRBJ2-1; as DNA is missing, the TRBD1 call by TCRdb cannot be tested. The CDR3 has 15 amino acids. Looked up from germline, CDR1 is LGHNA and CDR2 is YSLEER. CDR3 region: CASSAGQTDYNEQFF.

J is TRBJ2-5 and V is TRBV27; TCRdb indicates TRBD2, and absent DNA this call remains unverified. The CDR3 is made up of 16 amino acids. The germline V gene encodes CDR1 MNHEY and CDR2 SMNVEV (reference sequence). The CDR3 protein is CASRGLAGGHRETQYF.

V is TRBV27 and J is TRBJ2-2. Germline V lookup: CDR1 MNHEY, CDR2 SMNVEV (reference sequence). This CDR3 has 15 residues. The CDR3: CASSLIGWAAGELFF.

The rearrangement joins TRBV6-5 to TRBJ2-1; checking the TCRdb D call of TRBD1 is not possible without DNA. From germline, CDR1 is MNHEY and CDR2 SVGAGI. CDR3 size: 15 residues. CDR3 amino acids: CASSLGQGVFNEQFF.

V usage is TRBV5-6 and J usage is TRBJ2-5. CDR3 size: 14 residues. Germline V lookup: CDR1 SGHDT, CDR2 YYEEEE. This chain's CDR3 is CASSYPDGSETQYF.

The CDR3 loop reads CASSLSGESYEQYF. V usage is TRBV28 and J usage is TRBJ2-7. The CDR3 has 14 residues. CDR1 is MDHEN and CDR2 is SYDVKM in the germline V gene. The full variable domain, rest sourced from reference TRBV28 and TRBJ2-7, is DVKVTQSSRYLVKRTGEKVFLECVQDMDHENMFWYRQDPGLGLRLIYFSYDVKMKEKGDIPEGYSVSREKKERFSLILESASTNQTSMYLCASSLSGESYEQYFGPGTRLTVT.

This chain links TRBV19 with TRBJ2-2; as DNA is missing, the TRBD2 call by TCRdb cannot be tested. This CDR3 is 13 amino acids long. The V gene's germline CDR1 is LNHDA and CDR2 SQIVND (reference sequence). The CDR3 sequence is CASTGTATGELFF.

The rearrangement uses TRBV29-1 and TRBJ2-3. This CDR3 is 14 amino acids long. Germline V CDR1 and CDR2: SQVTM, ANQGSEA. CDR3 sequence reads: CSVEGGGSTDTQYF.

The chain is built from TRBV20-1 and TRBJ2-2; the D call of TRBD2 rests on TCRdb alone, since no DNA is present to check it. Germline-derived CDR1 and CDR2 are DFQATT and SNEGSKA (reference sequence). This CDR3 spans 15 amino acids. This CDR3 is CSALLAGGYTGELFF.

The V gene is TRBV11-3, the J gene TRBJ2-2; TCRdb outputs TRBD1, but without DNA this stays unchecked. The CDR3 runs 15 residues. The V gene's germline CDR1 is SGHNT and CDR2 YENEEA. CDR3 sequence: CASSKRDGNTGELFF. The full variable domain, rest sourced from reference TRBV11-3 and TRBJ2-2, is EAGVVQSPRYKIIEKKQPVAFWCNPISGHNTLYWYLQNLGQGPELLIRYENEEAVDDSQLPKDRFSAERLKGVDSTLKIQPAELGDSAVYLCASSKRDGNTGELFFGEGSRLTVL.

The chain's CDR3 is CASSHPGQGYNEQFF. This chain joins TRBV4-1 and TRBJ2-1; TCRdb's D call of TRBD1 is untestable without DNA. The length of the CDR3 is 15 residues. From germline, CDR1 is MGHRA and CDR2 YSYEKL.

The chain joins TRBV9 to TRBJ1-1. The CDR3 runs to 12 residues. Per germline, CDR1 SGDLS and CDR2 YYNGEE. The CDR3 loop is CASGGGHTEAFF.

The rearrangement joins TRBV6-2 or TRBV6-3 to TRBJ2-7. The germline CDR1 and CDR2 sequences are MNHEY and SVGEGT. The CDR3 extends over 13 amino acids. This CDR3 reads CASSLDTYNEQYF.

The V gene is TRBV4-3, the J gene TRBJ1-5. Germline assignment: CDR1 LGHNA and CDR2 YSLEER. The CDR3 totals 15 residues. CDR3 sequence reads: CASSQDRAVNQPRHF.